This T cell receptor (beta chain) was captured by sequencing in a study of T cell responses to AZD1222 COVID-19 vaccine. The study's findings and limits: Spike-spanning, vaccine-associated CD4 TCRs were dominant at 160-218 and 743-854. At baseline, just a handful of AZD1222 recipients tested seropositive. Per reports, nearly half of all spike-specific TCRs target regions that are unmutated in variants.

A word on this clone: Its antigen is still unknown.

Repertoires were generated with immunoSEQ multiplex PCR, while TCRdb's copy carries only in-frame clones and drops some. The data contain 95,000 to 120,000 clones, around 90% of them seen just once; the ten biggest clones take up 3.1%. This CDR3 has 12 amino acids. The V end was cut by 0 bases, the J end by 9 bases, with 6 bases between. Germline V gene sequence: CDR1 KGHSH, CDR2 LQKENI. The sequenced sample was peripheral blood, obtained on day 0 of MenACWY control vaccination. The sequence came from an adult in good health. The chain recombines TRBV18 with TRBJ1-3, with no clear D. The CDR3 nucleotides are TGTGCCAGCTCACCACCCCAGAGCACCATATATTTT. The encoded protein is CASSPPQSTIYF.